The 15 T cell receptor beta chains reported below all come from one sample, sequenced in a study of technical replicates of blood from a handful of donors. Clones were read by immunoSEQ multiplex PCR, and TCRdb kept only the in-frame ones, dropping some. This table holds 65,000 to 80,000 clones, roughly 96% found once. Sample: T cells isolated from PBMCs. These receptors came from a human donor in good health.

V is TRBV5-1 and J is TRBJ2-1; TRBD2 matches 10 bases. Germline-derived CDR1 and CDR2 are SGHRS and YFSETQ. The CDR3 is made up of 15 amino acids. J lost 9 bases, V lost 0 bases, and 6 bases had no gene match. DNA of the CDR3: TGCGCCAGCAGCTTGGTGCTAGCGGGAGAGACTGAGCAGTTCTTC. It translates to CASSLVLAGETEQFF.

CDR3: CASSLELRTEAFF. As DNA, the CDR3 is TGTGCCAGCAGCTTAGAGTTGAGGACTGAAGCTTTCTTT. The chain couples TRBV7-9 to TRBJ1-1; D remains ambiguous. CDR3 size: 13 residues. Per the germline V gene, CDR1 is SEHNR and CDR2 is FQNEAQ (reference sequence). Between the trimmed V and J ends, which lost 1 base and 5 bases, there was a span of 8 bases.

The chain is built from TRBV25-1 and TRBJ2-3; 7 bases agree with TRBD2. The germline V gene has CDR1 MGHDK and CDR2 SYGVNS. The CDR3 sequence is 14 residues long. The V and J ends lost 4 bases and 2 bases, in that order; junction bases with no gene match: 3. Written as DNA, the CDR3 is TGTGCCAGCAGTGGTCAGCGGGACACAGATACGCAGTATTTT. Translated, it gives CASSGQRDTDTQYF. The full variable domain, rest sourced from reference TRBV25-1 and TRBJ2-3, is EADIYQTPRYLVIGTGKKITLECSQTMGHDKMYWYQQDPGMELHLIHYSYGVNSTEKGDLSSESTVSRIRTEHFPLTLESARPSHTSQYLCASSGQRDTDTQYFGPGTRLTVL.

The chain employs TRBV6-1 and TRBJ2-2; maybe TRBD2 (5 bases). The germline V gene has CDR1 MNHNS and CDR2 SASEGT. Trimming pared 9 bases from V and 4 bases from J, leaving 15 bases between. This CDR3 contains 14 residues. CDR3 amino acids: CASFLLVGTGELFF. CDR3 bases: TGTGCCAGTTTCCTACTAGTCGGCACCGGGGAGCTGTTTTTT.

J is TRBJ1-1 and V is TRBV9; TRBD1 aligns across 9 bases. Losses at the gene ends were 4 bases for V and 5 bases for J; bases not matched to a gene: 9. Looked up from germline, CDR1 is SGDLS and CDR2 is YYNGEE. This CDR3 has 15 residues. The CDR3, as DNA: TGTGCCAGCAGCCAGCCCGGGACAGGGAGGACTGAAGCTTTCTTT. This sequence encodes CASSQPGTGRTEAFF.

This chain links TRBV11-2 with TRBJ1-5, with a tentative D call TRBD1 (6 bases). CDR1 is SGHAT and CDR2 is FQNNGV in the germline V gene. Trimming took 3 bases from V and 1 from J, leaving 10 bases between them. The CDR3 has 15 residues. CDR3: CASSFTTGSNQPQHF. CDR3 sequence (DNA): TGTGCCAGCAGCTTCACTACAGGGAGCAATCAGCCCCAGCATTTT.

V gene TRBV28 combines with J gene TRBJ1-1; unclear D gene. V was cut by 5 bases and J by 1 base, with 11 bases left in between. The germline V gene encodes CDR1 MDHEN and CDR2 SYDVKM. The CDR3 totals 14 residues. The DNA for the CDR3 is TGTGCCAGCAGTGTCTACAGAGAGAACACTGAAGCTTTCTTT. Translated, it gives CASSVYRENTEAFF.

CDR3 loop: CASSELAASTDTQYF. CDR3 DNA sequence: TGTGCCAGCAGTGAATTGGCGGCTAGCACAGATACGCAGTATTTT. This chain joins TRBV25-1 and TRBJ2-3, with no clear D. CDR1 and CDR2 (germline): MGHDK, SYGVNS. The CDR3 consists of 15 residues. The V and J ends lost 1 base and 0 bases respectively, with 8 bases between them.

This chain joins TRBV28 and TRBJ2-5; TRBD1 agrees at 7 bases. Germline CDR1 MDHEN, CDR2 SYDVKM. The CDR3 is 13 residues long. The trim removed 8 bases at V and 1 base at J, leaving 4 bases unmatched. CDR3 sequence: CASHDRAQETQYF. The CDR3 nucleotides are TGTGCCAGCCACGACAGGGCCCAAGAGACCCAGTACTTC.

The rearrangement joins TRBV4-3 to TRBJ2-7; 9 nucleotides agree with TRBD2. The CDR3 extends over 15 amino acids. Germline values: CDR1 LGHNA, CDR2 YSLEER. J was trimmed by 4 bases and V by 4 bases; bases with no gene match: 8. CDR3 sequence: CASSPRLAAEYEQYF. CDR3 nucleotides: TGCGCCAGCAGCCCTAGACTAGCGGCCGAATACGAGCAGTACTTC.

The CDR3 DNA reads TGTGCCAGCAGTCTTGGGACAGGCATCCACGAGCAGTACTTC. Its protein product is CASSLGTGIHEQYF. The gene calls are TRBV27 and TRBJ2-7, with 8 bases that match TRBD1. The CDR3 spans 14 residues. The V gene end was trimmed by 5 bases and the J gene end by 5 bases; junction bases not matched to a gene: 8. Germline CDR1 is MNHEY and CDR2 is SMNVEV (reference sequence).

The rearrangement joins TRBV5-6 to TRBJ2-7; weak D call: TRBD1 (5 bases). CDR3 size: 16 residues. V lost 1 base and J 0 bases, leaving 14 bases between the germline ends. CDR1 SGHDT and CDR2 YYEEEE come from the germline V gene. This CDR3 reads CASSLYNYRSSYEQYF. In nucleotides, the CDR3 is TGTGCCAGCAGCTTGTATAACTACAGGAGCTCCTACGAGCAGTACTTC. Complete variable domain (other parts from reference TRBV5-6 and TRBJ2-7): DAGVTQSPTHLIKTRGQQVTLRCSPKSGHDTVSWYQQALGQGPQFIFQYYEEEERQRGNFPDRFSGHQFPNYSSELNVNALLLGDSALYLCASSLYNYRSSYEQYFGPGTRLTVT.

The J gene is TRBJ2-2, the V gene TRBV28, with D maybe TRBD2 (6 bases). In germline, CDR1 is MDHEN, CDR2 SYDVKM. The CDR3 is 13 amino acids. Trimming shortened V by 8 bases and J by 7 bases, and 14 bases separated the two germline ends. CDR3 nucleotide sequence: TGTGCCAGCTTCAAATGGGGAGGCGGGGAGCTGTTTTTT. This gives the protein CASFKWGGGELFF.

This chain uses TRBV27 with TRBJ2-1, with 12 bases fitting TRBD2. Per germline, CDR1 MNHEY and CDR2 SMNVEV (reference sequence). The CDR3 is 18 residues long. With 2 bases clipped from V and 4 bases from J, the junction kept 9 bases outside the gene matches. CDR3 loop: CASSLPTSGSGGYNEQFF. CDR3 in DNA: TGTGCCAGCAGTTTACCGACTAGCGGGAGTGGGGGTTACAATGAGCAGTTCTTC.

The CDR3 coding sequence is TGTGCCAGCAGTGGGGACAGGGAAGATGAAAAACTGTTTTTT. The encoded protein is CASSGDREDEKLFF. The J gene is TRBJ1-4, the V gene TRBV28; 9 positions match TRBD1. After removal of 5 bases from V and 6 bases from J, the junction contained 4 bases not matched to a gene. The CDR3 length is 14 residues. Per germline, CDR1 MDHEN and CDR2 SYDVKM.